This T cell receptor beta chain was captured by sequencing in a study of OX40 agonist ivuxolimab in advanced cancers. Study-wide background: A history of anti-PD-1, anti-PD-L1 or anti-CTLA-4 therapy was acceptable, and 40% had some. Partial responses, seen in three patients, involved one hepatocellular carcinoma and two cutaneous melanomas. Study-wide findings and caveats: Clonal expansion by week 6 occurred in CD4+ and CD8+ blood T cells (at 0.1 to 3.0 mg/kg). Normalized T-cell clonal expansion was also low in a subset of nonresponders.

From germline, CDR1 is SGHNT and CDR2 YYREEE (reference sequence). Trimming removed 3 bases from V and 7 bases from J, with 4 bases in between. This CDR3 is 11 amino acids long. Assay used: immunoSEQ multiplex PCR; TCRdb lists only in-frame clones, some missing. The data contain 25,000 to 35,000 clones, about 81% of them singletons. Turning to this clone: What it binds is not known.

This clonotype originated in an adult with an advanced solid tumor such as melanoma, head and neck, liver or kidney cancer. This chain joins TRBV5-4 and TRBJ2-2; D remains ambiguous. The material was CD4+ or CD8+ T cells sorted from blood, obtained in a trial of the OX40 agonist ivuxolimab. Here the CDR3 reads CASSWGGELFF. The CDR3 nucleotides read TGTGCCAGCAGCTGGGGCGGGGAGCTGTTTTTT.